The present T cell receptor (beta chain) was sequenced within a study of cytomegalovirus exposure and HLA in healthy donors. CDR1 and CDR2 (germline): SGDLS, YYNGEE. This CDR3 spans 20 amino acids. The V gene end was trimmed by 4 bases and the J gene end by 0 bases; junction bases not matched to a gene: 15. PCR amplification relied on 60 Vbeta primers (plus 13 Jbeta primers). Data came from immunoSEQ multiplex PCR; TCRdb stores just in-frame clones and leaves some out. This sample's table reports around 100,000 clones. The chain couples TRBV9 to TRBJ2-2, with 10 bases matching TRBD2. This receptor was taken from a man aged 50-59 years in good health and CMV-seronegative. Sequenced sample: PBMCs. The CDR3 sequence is CASSLERLAGEYSNTGELFF. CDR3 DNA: TGTGCCAGCAGCCTCGAGAGGCTAGCGGGGGAGTATTCGAACACCGGGGAGCTGTTTTTT.